The 32 T cell receptor beta chains below were found in one sample sequenced in a study of blood T cells in healthy people across ages (dated by TCRdb to the mid-2010s). Libraries were made using 5' RACE. Sequencing was carried out with an Illumina HiSeq 2500. The second PCR ran for about 6 to 12 cycles and used a J-beta primer mix along with a sample-barcoded 5' primer. The public reads were reanalyzed by TCRdb: fastp trimming at Q25, MiXCR alignment, in-frame beta chains only. Rows with a matching CDR3 protein are joined into one entry that keeps the most common DNA and genes. The sample table lists about 700,000 distinct CDR3 sequences, 32% of them with a count of one. Approximately 15% of the sample is held by the ten biggest clonotypes. The sequenced sample consisted of blood. Source of these receptors: an elderly woman in good health. Donor details come from another sample of the same person, matched by shared clones.

As for this clonotype: One base away lies a much larger clone, so this may be a sequencing read error. V usage is TRBV6-2 or TRBV6-3 and J usage is TRBJ1-5, with 10 bases lining up with TRBD1. The CDR3 is made up of 16 amino acids. The germline V gene has CDR1 MNHEY and CDR2 SVGEGT. The CDR3 DNA follows: TGTACCAGCAGAGATACCGGGACAGGGGATGGACAGCCCCAGCATTTT. Protein: CTSRDTGTGDGQPQHF.

The table lists this clonotype with many counts. The rearrangement links TRBV7-2 to TRBJ2-6; D gene uncertain. Germline V lookup: CDR1 SGHTA, CDR2 FQGNSA. The CDR3 covers 16 residues. Trimming cost V 7 bases and J 0 bases, with 13 bases left between them. The chain's CDR3 is CASTLPRSSGANVLTF. The CDR3, as DNA: TGTGCCAGCACCCTGCCACGTTCCTCTGGGGCCAACGTCCTGACTTTC.

This clonotype was counted a few times. The chain joins TRBV5-1 to TRBJ1-4, with D uncertain. V was clipped by 5 bases and J by 5 bases, with 13 bases between them. CDR3 length: 14 amino acids. Germline CDR1 is SGHRS and CDR2 is YFSETQ. CDR3 sequence: CASSEGRHNEKLFF. The CDR3 DNA reads TGCGCCAGCAGTGAAGGACGCCACAATGAAAAACTGTTTTTT. The entire variable domain, with the rest obtained from reference TRBV5-1 and TRBJ1-4, is as follows: KAGVTQTPRYLIKTRGQQVTLSCSPISGHRSVSWYQQTPGQGLQFLFEYFSETQRNKGNFPGRFSGRQFSNSRSEMNVSTLELGDSALYLCASSEGRHNEKLFFGSGTQLSVL.

A word on this clonotype: Its ends do not fully match the called genes, so a read error is possible. This chain links TRBV7-6 with TRBJ2-1; TRBD1 is a possible D gene (5 bases). This CDR3 comprises 17 residues. Germline lookup yields CDR1 SGHVS and CDR2 FNYEAQ. Here the CDR3 DNA reads TGTGCCAGCAGCCCGACCTCACAGGTTTGGTCCCTCAATGAGCGGTTCTTC. Amino acids: CASSPTSQVWSLNERFF.

This clonotype was counted at least ten times. The rearrangement joins TRBV20-1 to TRBJ2-5, with TRBD1 matching 10 bases. Germline CDR1 DFQATT, CDR2 SNEGSKA (reference sequence). Trimming removed 6 bases from V and 2 bases from J; junction bases left unmatched: 9. The CDR3 loop spans 15 amino acids. CDR3 region: CSASPGQGWQETQYF. CDR3 in DNA: TGCAGTGCGAGTCCGGGACAGGGGTGGCAAGAGACCCAGTACTTC.

Note on this clonotype: This may be a read error: a much more frequent sequence differs by one nucleotide. This sequence joins TRBV7-3 and TRBJ2-3; 7 bases map to TRBD1. Germline CDR1 and CDR2: SGHTA and FQGTGA. This CDR3 has 14 residues. The CDR3 DNA follows: TGTGCCAGCGGCTTTGACAGGGGCACAGATACGCAGTATTTT. Protein product: CASGFDRGTDTQYF.

On this clonotype: This may be a read error: a much more frequent sequence differs by one nucleotide. The chain combines TRBV25-1 with TRBJ2-3; D possibly corresponds to TRBD2 (5 bases). Trimming took 2 bases from V and 4 from J, leaving 16 bases between them. CDR1 MGHDK and CDR2 SYGVNS come from the germline V gene. This CDR3 is 16 amino acids long. In DNA, the CDR3 is TGTGCCAGCAGTGAACCCCCACTAAAGCGGTCAGATACGCAGTATTTT. Amino acid sequence: CASSEPPLKRSDTQYF.

This clonotype was seen repeatedly, ten times or more. V usage is TRBV19 and J usage is TRBJ2-1; TRBD2 matches at 9 bases. This CDR3 region has 17 residues. Germline V CDR1 and CDR2: LNHDA, SQIVND (reference sequence). Losses at the gene ends were 4 bases for V and 2 bases for J; bases not matched to a gene: 9. The CDR3 region is CASSRGLSSGAYNEQFF. The CDR3, as DNA: TGTGCCAGTAGTAGAGGACTCTCTAGCGGGGCCTACAATGAGCAGTTCTTC.

In the case of this clonotype: A much larger clone lies one base from this, so it may be a read error. This chain links TRBV20-1 with TRBJ1-4, with D perhaps matching TRBD1 (6 bases). CDR3 length equals 14 residues. V was cut by 0 bases and J by 7 bases, with 12 bases left in between. Germline V gives CDR1 DFQATT, CDR2 SNEGSKA (reference sequence). The CDR3 protein is CSARDIRGSEKLFF. The CDR3 coding sequence is TGCAGTGCTAGAGATATCAGGGGCAGTGAAAAACTGTTTTTT.

The sample holds a few counts of this clonotype. The chain has TRBV21-1 and TRBJ2-4. TRBV21-1 corresponds to a pseudogene. The CDR3 runs 12 residues. In DNA, the CDR3 is TGTGCCAGCAGGTTTTCAGGAAACATTCAGTACTTC. Translated: CASRFSGNIQYF.

This clonotype was observed once. The chain is built from TRBV6-6 and TRBJ2-7, with D perhaps matching TRBD2 (5 bases). The CDR3 runs to 13 residues. V was trimmed by 6 bases and J by 7 bases, leaving 16 bases between them. Germline CDR1 reads MNHNY; CDR2 reads SVGAGI (reference sequence). As DNA, the CDR3 is TGTGCCAGCAGGCCGCCGGGCCCGGGAGAGCAGTACGTC. Residues: CASRPPGPGEQYV.

This clonotype has just a few counts. The chain uses TRBV3-1 and TRBJ1-2; no clear D. CDR3 size: 13 residues. Germline lookup yields CDR1 LGHDT and CDR2 YNNKEL (reference sequence). Trimming left V 0 bases short and J 7 bases short, with 9 bases between. CDR3 nucleotide sequence: TGTGCCAGCAGCCAAGAAAGGTGGAGTGGCTACACCTTC. Protein: CASSQERWSGYTF.

The sample holds many counts of this clonotype. The chain joins TRBV5-8 to TRBJ2-5; 8 nucleotides line up with TRBD2. The CDR3 spans 15 residues. CDR1 is SGHTS and CDR2 is YDEGEE in the germline V gene. The junction had 6 bases not matched to a gene; V was cut back by 0 bases and J by 5 bases. CDR3 in DNA: TGTGCCAGCAGCTTGGGAGGCCGGGAGGGGGAGACCCAGTACTTC. As protein: CASSLGGREGETQYF. The full variable domain, rest sourced from reference TRBV5-8 and TRBJ2-5, is EAGVTQSPTHLIKTRGQQATLRCSPISGHTSVYWYQQALGLGLQFLLWYDEGEERNRGNFPPRFSGRQFPNYSSELNVNALELEDSALYLCASSLGGREGETQYFGPGTRLLVL.

This clonotype appeared a single time. The gene calls are TRBV6-5 and TRBJ1-1; 7 nucleotides align to TRBD1. V trimming: 9 bases; J trimming: 4 bases; junction bases outside the gene matches: 11. The CDR3 extends over 14 amino acids. Germline values: CDR1 MNHEY, CDR2 SVGAGI. The CDR3 nucleotides read TGTGCCAGTACTATAGGGGGCCGAGGCACTGAAGCTTTCTTT. This gives the protein CASTIGGRGTEAFF.

The chain joins TRBV20-1 to TRBJ2-1; 7 bases fit TRBD2. Germline CDR1 is DFQATT and CDR2 is SNEGSKA (reference sequence). This CDR3 is built from 14 residues. After removal of 1 base from V and 2 bases from J, the junction contained 2 bases not matched to a gene. The CDR3 is CSARGLAAYNEQFF. The CDR3 DNA reads TGCAGTGCTAGAGGGCTAGCGGCCTACAATGAGCAGTTCTTC.

Concerning this clonotype: This may stem from a read error, because a much larger clone lies one nucleotide away. The rearrangement links TRBV10-3 to TRBJ1-6, with D unresolved. Germline V gives CDR1 ENHRY, CDR2 SYGVKD. There are 13 residues in the CDR3. Here the CDR3 reads CAIRGDGASPRHF. The CDR3 bases are TGTGCCATCAGGGGCGATGGAGCTTCACCCCGCCACTTT.

This sequence joins TRBV7-2 and TRBJ1-5; D unresolved. Germline V CDR1 and CDR2: SGHTA, FQGNSA. The CDR3 covers 15 residues. With 1 base removed from V and 0 bases from J, the gap between germline ends came to 7 bases. CDR3 DNA sequence: TGTGCCAGCAGCTTAGAGTCGGATAGCAATCAGCCCCAGCATTTT. Encoded protein: CASSLESDSNQPQHF.

This clonotype has just a few counts. The chain couples TRBV20-1 to TRBJ1-3; no firm D call. Between the trimmed V and J ends, which lost 4 bases and 0 bases, there was a span of 7 bases. This CDR3 region has 13 residues. Germline CDR1 and CDR2: DFQATT and SNEGSKA (reference sequence). CDR3 nucleotide sequence: TGCAGTGCTACGGAGAACTCTGGAAACACCATATATTTT. It translates to CSATENSGNTIYF.

Note on this clonotype: This may come from a read error, since a much larger clone is one base off. The chain recombines TRBV20-1 with TRBJ2-1, with TRBD2 as a possible D gene (5 bases). The germline gives CDR1 DFQATT, CDR2 SNEGSKA (reference sequence). This CDR3 has 14 residues. The DNA of the CDR3 is TGCAGTACTAGTTCCGGGGAGTCCTACAATGAGCAGTTCTTC. This encodes CSTSSGESYNEQFF.

Points on this clonotype: This could be a read error, since a much larger clone is one nucleotide away. The chain carries TRBV7-2 and TRBJ1-5; D remains unclear. This CDR3 comprises 16 residues. V lost 5 bases and J lost 7, with 21 bases in between. The germline V gene has CDR1 SGHTA and CDR2 FQGNSA. The CDR3 spells CASSPETPFNDQPQHF. The CDR3 nucleotides are TGTGCCAGCAGCCCGGAGACACCGTTTAATGACCAGCCCCAGCATTTT.

The J gene is TRBJ1-1, the V gene TRBV29-1, with a weak D call TRBD1 (6 bases). This CDR3 has 13 amino acids. The V end was cut by 7 bases, the J end by 5 bases, with 17 bases between. The germline V gene encodes CDR1 SQVTM and CDR2 ANQGSEA. The CDR3 sequence: CSGETGGETEAFF. The CDR3 DNA reads TGCAGCGGGGAGACGGGGGGCGAAACTGAAGCTTTCTTT.

The rearrangement uses TRBV6-2 or TRBV6-3 and TRBJ2-2; D unresolved. The CDR3 has 15 amino acids. The V gene lost 7 bases and the J gene lost 4 bases, with 16 bases spanning the gap. Germline CDR1 is MNHEY and CDR2 is SVGEGT. This chain's CDR3 is CASNPHEPPTGELFF. As DNA, the CDR3 is TGTGCCAGCAACCCGCACGAACCACCCACCGGGGAGCTGTTTTTT.

This clonotype was detected once. This sequence joins TRBV5-1 and TRBJ2-7; TRBD1 matches at 8 bases. J was trimmed by 3 bases and V by 7 bases; bases with no gene match: 9. Looked up from germline, CDR1 is SGHRS and CDR2 is YFSETQ. The CDR3 is made up of 14 amino acids. CDR3 region: CASYSGTGVYEQYF. CDR3 sequence (DNA): TGCGCCAGCTATTCCGGGACAGGTGTCTACGAGCAGTACTTC. The full variable domain, with the rest looked up from reference TRBV5-1 and TRBJ2-7, is KAGVTQTPRYLIKTRGQQVTLSCSPISGHRSVSWYQQTPGQGLQFLFEYFSETQRNKGNFPGRFSGRQFSNSRSEMNVSTLELGDSALYLCASYSGTGVYEQYFGPGTRLTVT.

This clonotype was found many times. The chain couples TRBV15 to TRBJ2-6; no clear D. V shed 0 bases and J shed 1 base, with 10 bases lying between them. The CDR3 contains 17 residues. Germline assignment: CDR1 LNHNV and CDR2 YYDKDF (reference sequence). The CDR3 DNA sequence: TGTGCCACCAGCAGAGATAGGCGGCTGTCTGGGGCCAACGTCCTGACTTTC. This codes for CATSRDRRLSGANVLTF. Filled out from reference TRBV15 and TRBJ2-6, the complete variable domain reads DAMVIQNPRYQVTQFGKPVTLSCSQTLNHNVMYWYQQKSSQAPKLLFHYYDKDFNNEADTPDNFQSRRPNTSFCFLDIRSPGLGDTAMYLCATSRDRRLSGANVLTFGAGSRLTVL.

This CDR3 reads CASSGMMDGLGGYTF. DNA for the CDR3: TGTGCCAGCAGCGGGATGATGGACGGTCTTGGAGGCTACACCTTC. The chain recombines TRBV6-5 with TRBJ1-2; D is uncertain. Germline loops: CDR1 MNHEY, CDR2 SVGAGI. The CDR3 loop spans 15 amino acids. Deletions cut 6 bases from V and 8 bases from J, with 22 bases between.

This clonotype was recorded many times. The V call is TRBV28, the J call TRBJ2-1, with 8 nucleotides matching TRBD1. Germline V lookup: CDR1 MDHEN, CDR2 SYDVKM. The CDR3 extends over 15 amino acids. With V trimmed by 5 bases and J by 5 bases, 8 bases remained unmatched. The CDR3 bases are TGTGCCAGCAGTGGCCAGGGGGCGCCCCACAATGAGCAGTTCTTC. It encodes CASSGQGAPHNEQFF.

This clonotype showed up just once. The chain joins TRBV5-1 to TRBJ1-1; D may be TRBD1 (5 bases). Germline-derived CDR1 and CDR2 are SGHRS and YFSETQ. The V gene lost 0 bases and the J gene lost 8 bases, with 11 bases spanning the gap. The CDR3 runs to 13 residues. In DNA, the CDR3 is TGCGCCAGCAGCTTGGAGGGGACCAGGGAAGCTTTCTTT. Protein: CASSLEGTREAFF.

This clonotype occurred many times. The chain couples TRBV5-6 to TRBJ2-3; 7 bases are a match to TRBD2. Trimming removed 1 base from V and 5 bases from J; junction bases left unmatched: 7. Germline values: CDR1 SGHDT, CDR2 YYEEEE. There are 15 residues in the CDR3. The CDR3 bases are TGTGCCAGCAGCTTGTGGACGGGGGAGGGAGATACGCAGTATTTT. It specifies CASSLWTGEGDTQYF.

This clonotype was counted only a few times. A much more abundant neighbour one base away suggests this may be a read error. The V gene is TRBV29-1, the J gene TRBJ1-2; D uncertain. This CDR3 comprises 13 residues. Germline CDR1 is SQVTM and CDR2 is ANQGSEA. V was pared by 4 bases and J by 3 bases, with 12 bases between. CDR3 DNA sequence: TGCAGCGTTGTGAGGCGGGATTACTATGGCTACACCTTC. As protein: CSVVRRDYYGYTF.

Comment on this clonotype: The junction differs from germline at one of its ends, possibly a read error. The chain employs TRBV20-1 and TRBJ2-7; 13 bases are shared with TRBD2. The CDR3 is 14 amino acids. Germline V lookup: CDR1 DFQATT, CDR2 SNEGSKA (reference sequence). The CDR3 bases are TGCAGTGCGAGACTAGCGGGGGGCTCCCACGAGCAGTACTTC. Encoded protein: CSARLAGGSHEQYF.

Many counts were recorded for this clonotype. The chain links TRBV20-1 to TRBJ2-1; TRBD2 matches 16 bases. V lost 7 bases to trimming and J lost 7 bases; unmatched junction nucleotides: 16. Germline V gives CDR1 DFQATT, CDR2 SNEGSKA (reference sequence). CDR3 length equals 18 residues. The CDR3 region is CSVQLLSGLAGGPNEQFF. In nucleotides, the CDR3 is TGCAGTGTCCAGCTCCTCTCGGGACTAGCGGGGGGGCCGAATGAGCAGTTCTTC.

This clonotype was seen at least ten times. The rearrangement links TRBV6-2 or TRBV6-3 to TRBJ2-7, with TRBD2 as a possible D gene (5 bases). The germline CDR1 and CDR2 sequences are MNHEY and SVGEGT. The CDR3 is made up of 16 amino acids. V lost 0 bases, J lost 6 bases, and 18 bases lay in between. Here the CDR3 DNA reads TGTGCCAGCAGTTACTCTCCGTACGACTTTGCGGGCGAGCAGTACTTC. Translation: CASSYSPYDFAGEQYF.